These 32 T cell receptor beta chains share one sample of origin, sequenced in a study of Graves' ophthalmopathy and Graves' hyperthyroidism. Amplified TCR beta CDR3 regions were obtained using RNA transcripts as template. An opening RT-PCR round employed HTBI primers and preceded a second-round multiplex PCR. TCRdb re-called the multiplex PCR reads with MiXCR, one entry per CDR3 protein. Found here are over 500,000 distinct CDR3 sequences, 22% of them singletons; the top ten hold roughly 7.4%. Sequenced sample: peripheral blood. These receptor sequences come from a young woman with stable Graves' hyperthyroidism. Some clones in this sample may be carry-over from other donors' samples.

This clonotype has a count of ten or more. The V and J genes are TRBV4-2 and TRBJ2-7; D is perhaps TRBD1 or TRBD2 (6 bases each). Per the germline V gene, CDR1 is LGHNA and CDR2 is YNFKEQ. CDR3 length: 15 residues. The V end lost 6 bases, the J end lost 0 bases, and 15 bases lay between the germline ends. CDR3 DNA: TGTGCCAGCAGGCCTGGGGGGCAATTCTCCTACGAGCAGTACTTC. Protein product: CASRPGGQFSYEQYF.

The V gene is TRBV6-2 or TRBV6-3, the J gene TRBJ2-7; 8 bases match TRBD2. J gave up 5 bases and V 4 bases, and 13 bases lay outside the gene matches. Germline loops: CDR1 MNHEY, CDR2 SVGEGT. The length of the CDR3 is 16 residues. DNA of the CDR3: TGTGCCAGCAGTTCTATCCGGGGACTAGGAGGTCACGAGCAGTACTTC. Translated, it gives CASSSIRGLGGHEQYF.

The chain combines TRBV30 with TRBJ2-7, with D hard to call. CDR3 length: 14 amino acids. Trimming took off 3 bases at V and 2 bases at J, with 14 bases between the two ends. The germline gives CDR1 GTSNPN, CDR2 SVGIG (reference sequence). CDR3 nucleotide sequence: TGTGCCTGGAGGATGGGCGTAAGGGCCTACGAGCAGTACTTC. Translating it yields CAWRMGVRAYEQYF.

This clonotype was observed many times. The J gene is TRBJ1-1, the V gene TRBV11-3; D not resolved. This CDR3 has 15 residues. V dropped 5 bases and J dropped 1 base, with 14 bases sitting between them. The germline V gene has CDR1 SGHNT and CDR2 YENEEA. The CDR3 DNA follows: TGTGCCAGCAGCACGAACGGGATCCAGAACACTGAAGCTTTCTTT. Protein product: CASSTNGIQNTEAFF.

The V gene is TRBV6-2 or TRBV6-3, the J gene TRBJ1-5, with D possibly TRBD1 on 5 matching bases. V dropped 2 bases and J dropped 6 bases, with 17 bases sitting between them. The CDR3 contains 16 residues. Germline V gene lookup returns CDR1 MNHEY and CDR2 SVGEGT. Here the CDR3 reads CASSYSVGWGSQPQHF. DNA for the CDR3: TGTGCCAGCAGTTACAGCGTAGGTTGGGGGTCTCAGCCCCAGCATTTT.

This rearrangement joins TRBV12-3 or TRBV12-4 to TRBJ2-3; 8 bases fit TRBD1. This CDR3 is 14 amino acids long. With V trimmed by 8 bases and J by 3 bases, 7 bases remained unmatched. The CDR3 DNA follows: TGTGCCAGCTTAGGACAGGGTAGAACAGATACGCAGTATTTT. This gives the protein CASLGQGRTDTQYF.

This clonotype was picked up many times. The J gene is TRBJ1-5, the V gene TRBV24-1; D perhaps matches TRBD1 (5 bases). Looked up from germline, CDR1 is KGHDR and CDR2 is SFDVKD. The ends were cut back, 4 bases at V and 0 bases at J, with 12 bases in the middle. The CDR3 loop spans 16 amino acids. The CDR3 region is CATSDNTGHSNQPQHF. The CDR3 bases are TGTGCCACCAGTGACAATACAGGCCATAGCAATCAGCCCCAGCATTTT.

This chain uses TRBV4-2 with TRBJ2-7, with 7 bases lining up with TRBD2. Per the germline V gene, CDR1 is LGHNA and CDR2 is YNFKEQ. The CDR3 totals 16 residues. V lost 3 bases, J lost 2 bases, and 10 bases stayed unmatched. CDR3 amino acids: CASSHARGTTTYEQYF. The CDR3 DNA is TGTGCCAGCAGCCACGCACGCGGGACTACCACCTACGAGCAGTACTTC.

This clonotype was picked up many times. The chain recombines TRBV20-1 with TRBJ1-2, with a possible D match to TRBD1 (6 bases). V was pared by 3 bases and J by 0 bases, with 14 bases between. The CDR3 loop spans 15 amino acids. Germline CDR1 reads DFQATT; CDR2 reads SNEGSKA (reference sequence). CDR3 region: CSARVWDNSNYGYTF. DNA for the CDR3: TGCAGTGCTAGGGTTTGGGACAACTCTAACTATGGCTACACCTTC.

This clonotype has only a few counts. An end of the junction differs from the germline gene, which may be a read error. The chain uses TRBV5-1 and TRBJ2-5; a weak D match, TRBD1 (5 bases). CDR3 length: 14 amino acids. Germline CDR1 is SGHRS and CDR2 is YFSETQ. In DNA form, the CDR3 reads TGCGCCAGCAGCTTGGGCAGGGCCCGCGAGACCCGGTACTTC. Amino acid sequence: CASSLGRARETRYF.

About this clonotype: Being one base from a much bigger clone, this may be a read error. The gene calls are TRBV9 and TRBJ1-1; D not resolved. Germline V CDR1 and CDR2: SGDLS, YYNGEE. This CDR3 contains 14 residues. DNA of the CDR3: TGTGCCAGCAGCGTAGAAAAATGGAACACTGAAGCTTGCTTT. It encodes CASSVEKWNTEACF.

In this sample, this clonotype turned up a few times. J is TRBJ2-7 and V is TRBV6-1, with D tentatively TRBD2 (6 bases). This CDR3 is 16 amino acids long. The V end was cut by 4 bases, the J end by 0 bases, with 16 bases between. The V gene's germline CDR1 is MNHNS and CDR2 SASEGT. CDR3 region: CASSAAPGLSSYEQYF. In nucleotides, the CDR3 is TGTGCCAGCAGTGCCGCTCCGGGACTCTCCTCCTACGAGCAGTACTTC.

This clonotype was counted ten times or more. The chain recombines TRBV5-1 with TRBJ2-5; D may be TRBD1 (6 bases). The germline V and J ends were trimmed by 0 bases and 3 bases, with 9 bases remaining between them. Germline loops: CDR1 SGHRS, CDR2 YFSETQ. The CDR3 runs to 14 residues. This chain's CDR3 is CASSLGTGKETQYF. The CDR3 DNA sequence: TGCGCCAGCAGCTTGGGTACAGGGAAAGAGACCCAGTACTTC.

This chain connects TRBV6-2 or TRBV6-3 to TRBJ2-7; 8 positions agree with TRBD1. J lost 2 bases, V lost 7 bases, and 13 bases had no gene match. The CDR3 contains 16 residues. The germline CDR1 and CDR2 sequences are MNHEY and SVGEGT. The CDR3 spells CASNNPGTGNPYEQYF. CDR3 coding DNA: TGTGCCAGCAACAATCCCGGGACAGGAAACCCCTACGAGCAGTACTTC.

This clonotype was counted at least ten times. The chain joins TRBV2 to TRBJ1-3; D perhaps matches TRBD1 (6 bases). V lost 4 bases and J 0 bases, leaving 13 bases between the germline ends. The CDR3 has 16 amino acids. Germline CDR1 SNHLY, CDR2 FYNNEI. The CDR3 protein is CASSAETGRSGNTIYF. CDR3 nucleotides: TGTGCCAGCAGTGCTGAGACAGGCCGCTCTGGAAACACCATATATTTT.

This clonotype was picked up many times. The chain links TRBV6-2 or TRBV6-3 to TRBJ1-1, with D possibly matching TRBD1 (6 bases). Trimming cost V 5 bases and J 1 base, with 8 bases left between them. Germline CDR1 is MNHEY and CDR2 is SVGEGT. This CDR3 contains 13 residues. CDR3 sequence (DNA): TGTGCCAGCAGTAAGACAGGGAACACTGAAGCTTTCTTT. It translates to CASSKTGNTEAFF.

V is TRBV7-2 and J is TRBJ2-7; D is possibly TRBD1 (5 bases). Between the trimmed V and J ends, which lost 1 base and 3 bases, there was a span of 10 bases. Germline-derived CDR1 and CDR2 are SGHTA and FQGNSA. This CDR3 is built from 14 residues. The CDR3 DNA reads TGTGCCAGCAGCTTAGGACAGTCCTTCTACGAGCAGTACTTC. Translating it yields CASSLGQSFYEQYF. Based on the CDR3 plus reference TRBV7-2 and TRBJ2-7, the full variable domain is GAGVSQSPSNKVTEKGKDVELRCDPISGHTALYWYRQSLGQGLEFLIYFQGNSAPDKSGLPSDRFSAERTGGSVSTLTIQRTQQEDSAVYLCASSLGQSFYEQYFGPGTRLTVT.

At least ten counts were recorded for this clonotype. This rearrangement joins TRBV4-1 to TRBJ1-6; D possibly corresponds to TRBD1 (5 bases). V lost 0 bases and J 7 bases, leaving 16 bases between the germline ends. Germline CDR1 MGHRA, CDR2 YSYEKL. The CDR3 covers 17 residues. The CDR3 DNA sequence: TGCGCCAGCAGCCAAGAGACTCCCGGGACGGTAAATTCACCCCTCCACTTT. This translates into CASSQETPGTVNSPLHF.

This clonotype came up many times. V gene TRBV11-2 combines with J gene TRBJ2-5, with D possibly being TRBD1 (6 bases). V gave up 0 bases and J gave up 13 bases, with 18 bases separating them. Germline CDR1 SGHAT, CDR2 FQNNGV. This CDR3 region has 14 residues. The CDR3 region is CASSLDPGTSLGYF. The CDR3 DNA is TGTGCCAGCAGCTTAGATCCAGGGACAAGCCTTGGGTACTTC.

At least ten counts were recorded for this clonotype. V is TRBV20-1 and J is TRBJ2-5; 10 bases map to TRBD1. The germline V gene encodes CDR1 DFQATT and CDR2 SNEGSKA (reference sequence). The length of the CDR3 is 13 residues. After removal of 3 bases from V and 3 bases from J, the junction contained 1 base not matched to a gene. In nucleotides, the CDR3 is TGCAGTGCTAGGGGGACAGGGGAAGAGACCCAGTACTTC. It translates to CSARGTGEETQYF.

This clonotype came up many times. The chain employs TRBV6-5 and TRBJ1-6; possible D gene TRBD1, 5 bases. In germline, CDR1 is MNHEY, CDR2 SVGAGI. CDR3 size: 15 residues. V dropped 4 bases and J dropped 4 bases, with 11 bases sitting between them. CDR3: CASSWGRSYNSPLHF. CDR3 bases: TGTGCCAGCAGTTGGGGACGGTCATATAATTCACCCCTCCACTTT.

This clonotype was detected ten times or more. CDR3 nucleotides: TGTGCCAGCAGCTTATTGCGACTAGCGGGATCTTTCCGGTACGAGCAGTACTTC. Translated: CASSLLRLAGSFRYEQYF. V and J are TRBV11-2 and TRBJ2-7, with TRBD2 matching 11 bases. The CDR3 runs to 18 residues. CDR1 and CDR2 (germline): SGHAT, FQNNGV. With V trimmed by 2 bases and J by 4 bases, 13 bases remained unmatched.

The sample holds many counts of this clonotype. The V call is TRBV19, the J call TRBJ1-1, with a possible D match to TRBD1 (5 bases). CDR1 and CDR2 (germline): LNHDA, SQIVND (reference sequence). Trimming took off 1 base at V and 0 bases at J, with 15 bases between the two ends. CDR3 length equals 17 residues. The CDR3 region is CASSIVLDSQVNTEAFF. The CDR3, as DNA: TGTGCCAGTAGTATAGTCCTCGACAGTCAAGTGAACACTGAAGCTTTCTTT.

This clonotype occurred a few times. The V gene is TRBV29-1, the J gene TRBJ1-2; D unresolved. Germline CDR1 reads SQVTM; CDR2 reads ANQGSEA. Trimming took 4 bases from V and 2 from J, leaving 8 bases between them. The CDR3 has 12 residues. CDR3 amino acids: CSVVHQNYGYTF. Here the CDR3 DNA reads TGCAGCGTTGTCCACCAAAACTATGGCTACACCTTC.

CDR3 residues: CSARDFRAGKVVGYTF. The CDR3 nucleotides read TGCAGTGCTAGAGATTTCAGGGCAGGGAAGGTGGTTGGCTACACCTTC. The V call is TRBV20-1, the J call TRBJ1-2; possibly TRBD1 for D (5 bases). The CDR3 runs to 16 residues. From germline, CDR1 is DFQATT and CDR2 SNEGSKA (reference sequence). V lost 0 bases and J 7 bases, leaving 21 bases between the germline ends.

This clonotype was seen ten or more times. V is TRBV20-1 and J is TRBJ2-5, with 16 bases matching TRBD2. Unmatched junction bases numbered 10, after V lost 4 bases and J lost 5 bases. The germline V gene encodes CDR1 DFQATT and CDR2 SNEGSKA (reference sequence). The CDR3 is 17 residues long. The CDR3 bases are TGCAGTGCTACTTTACCGGGACTAGCGGGGGGGGCGGAGACCCAGTACTTC. Amino acid sequence: CSATLPGLAGGAETQYF.

The chain joins TRBV5-1 to TRBJ1-2, with 9 bases identical to TRBD1. CDR1 is SGHRS and CDR2 is YFSETQ in the germline V gene. The CDR3 runs 14 residues. The junction had 6 bases not matched to a gene; V was cut back by 1 base and J by 8 bases. The CDR3 here is CASSLTGQGGGYTF. The CDR3 nucleotides are TGCGCCAGCAGCTTGACGGGACAGGGAGGGGGCTACACCTTC.

Only a few counts were recorded for this clonotype. The chain recombines TRBV18 with TRBJ1-6; a possible D gene is TRBD1 (5 bases). CDR1 and CDR2 (germline): KGHSH, LQKENI. V gave up 6 bases and J gave up 8 bases, with 11 bases separating them. This CDR3 has 13 residues. The CDR3, as DNA: TGTGCCAGCTCTCCGTCGACAGATTCACCCCTCCACTTT. It yields the protein CASSPSTDSPLHF.

This chain uses TRBV7-6 with TRBJ1-1; D gene unclear. Trimming removed 5 bases from V and 5 bases from J, with 12 bases in between. The CDR3 runs to 13 residues. The germline V gene encodes CDR1 SGHVS and CDR2 FNYEAQ. CDR3 nucleotide sequence: TGTGCCAGCAGCCCCACGTGGAGAACTGAAGCTTTCTTT. This gives the protein CASSPTWRTEAFF.

The chain uses TRBV28 and TRBJ1-2, with 8 positions matching TRBD1. The germline gives CDR1 MDHEN, CDR2 SYDVKM. The CDR3 sequence is 11 residues long. Germline trimming cut 6 bases from V and 8 bases from J; bases unmatched to any gene: 2. CDR3 region: CASSRDRGYTF. In nucleotides, the CDR3 is TGTGCCAGCAGCCGGGACAGGGGCTACACCTTC.

This sequence joins TRBV30 and TRBJ1-6, with D possibly matching TRBD1 (5 bases). This CDR3 is 13 amino acids long. Looked up from germline, CDR1 is GTSNPN and CDR2 is SVGIG (reference sequence). Trimming left V 4 bases short and J 4 bases short, with 8 bases between. The CDR3 region is CAWKDIYNSPLHF. CDR3 DNA: TGTGCCTGGAAGGACATTTATAATTCACCCCTCCACTTT. The full variable domain, with the rest looked up from reference TRBV30 and TRBJ1-6, is SQTIHQWPATLVQPVGSPLSLECTVEGTSNPNLYWYRQAAGRGLQLLFYSVGIGQISSEVPQNLSASRPQDRQFILSSKKLLLSDSGFYLCAWKDIYNSPLHFGNGTRLTVT.

This clonotype was seen ten or more times. CDR3 in DNA: TGTGCCAGCAGTTTGGTAGGGGGGAGGATCGAGCAGTACTTC. This gives the protein CASSLVGGRIEQYF. The chain is built from TRBV27 and TRBJ2-7; perhaps D is TRBD1 or TRBD2 (6 bases each). The CDR3 loop spans 14 amino acids. Germline CDR1 is MNHEY and CDR2 is SMNVEV (reference sequence). The V end was cut by 3 bases, the J end by 6 bases, with 15 bases between.